These 12 T cell receptor beta chains originate from one sample sequenced in a study of monozygotic twins with inflammatory bowel disease. TCRdb reprocessed the 5' RACE reads, with one entry per CDR3 protein and no DNA. This table lists around 450,000 distinct CDR3 sequences. Input material: blood. Receptors were obtained from a human donor with ulcerative colitis or Crohn's disease, or a healthy co-twin of an affected twin (not recorded which).

This sequence joins TRBV5-5 and TRBJ2-1. CDR3 length equals 14 residues. Germline CDR1 reads SGHKS; CDR2 reads YYEKEE (reference sequence). CDR3 sequence reads: CASSLDRGRNEQFF.

V usage is TRBV5-1 and J usage is TRBJ1-1; TCRdb returns TRBD1, unconfirmable since there is no DNA. The germline CDR1 and CDR2 sequences are SGHRS and YFSETQ. CDR3 length: 15 residues. This chain's CDR3 is CASSLHRGRDTEAFF.

The rearrangement uses TRBV18 and TRBJ2-1. CDR3 length equals 16 residues. Germline V lookup: CDR1 KGHSH, CDR2 LQKENI. CDR3 in amino acids: CASSPPGQGFYNEQFF. Variable domain in full (rest from reference TRBV18 and TRBJ2-1): NAGVMQNPRHLVRRRGQEARLRCSPMKGHSHVYWYRQLPEEGLKFMVYLQKENIIDESGMPKERFSAEFPKEGPSILRIQQVVRGDSAAYFCASSPPGQGFYNEQFFGPGTRLTVL.

This chain's CDR3 is CASSQDPTGTWADEQFF. The genes are TRBV14 and TRBJ2-1; absent DNA, TCRdb's TRBD1 call cannot be checked. The CDR3 covers 17 residues. Germline values: CDR1 SGHDN, CDR2 FVKESK. Using reference TRBV14 and TRBJ2-1 for the parts outside the CDR3, the full variable domain is EAGVTQFPSHSVIEKGQTVTLRCDPISGHDNLYWYRRVMGKEIKFLLHFVKESKQDESGMPNNRFLAERTGGTYSTLKVQPAELEDSGVYFCASSQDPTGTWADEQFFGPGTRLTVL.

The chain combines TRBV5-6 with TRBJ2-1; with no DNA, the TCRdb D assignment of TRBD1 cannot be verified. CDR1 and CDR2 from the germline V gene are SGHDT and YYEEEE. This CDR3 has 17 amino acids. The CDR3 protein is CASSLSGGGARWDEQFF. Complete variable domain (other parts from reference TRBV5-6 and TRBJ2-1): DAGVTQSPTHLIKTRGQQVTLRCSPKSGHDTVSWYQQALGQGPQFIFQYYEEEERQRGNFPDRFSGHQFPNYSSELNVNALLLGDSALYLCASSLSGGGARWDEQFFGPGTRLTVL.

This sequence joins TRBV12-3 or TRBV12-4 and TRBJ2-3; with no DNA, the TCRdb D assignment of TRBD1 cannot be verified. The CDR3 runs 15 residues. This chain's CDR3 is CASSSTLPGTDTQYF.

J is TRBJ1-1 and V is TRBV19. The CDR3 runs 14 residues. CDR1 and CDR2 (germline): LNHDA, SQIVND (reference sequence). This CDR3 reads CASSIARQSTEAFF.

The chain combines TRBV7-9 with TRBJ1-2; TCRdb names TRBD1, which stays unverified in the absence of DNA. There are 13 residues in the CDR3. The germline V gene encodes CDR1 SEHNR and CDR2 FQNEAQ (reference sequence). CDR3 region: CASSPGTVGGYTF.

This chain uses TRBV7-7 with TRBJ2-1. CDR1 and CDR2 (germline): SSHAT, FNYEAQ (reference sequence). This CDR3 contains 14 residues. The CDR3 loop is CASSLGVDNNEQFF.

The J gene is TRBJ2-7, the V gene TRBV14; the D gene TCRdb calls, TRBD1, cannot be checked with no DNA. The CDR3 loop spans 15 amino acids. CDR1 and CDR2 (germline): SGHDN, FVKESK. The CDR3 loop reads CASSQEMWGLGEQYF.

The chain uses TRBV27 and TRBJ2-7; TCRdb gives TRBD2 as the D gene, but with no DNA this cannot be confirmed. In germline, CDR1 is MNHEY, CDR2 SMNVEV (reference sequence). CDR3 length equals 13 residues. The CDR3 protein is CASRRAGGYEQYF.

V gene TRBV7-6 combines with J gene TRBJ2-1. CDR3 size: 11 residues. CDR1 and CDR2 from the germline V gene are SGHVS and FNYEAQ. The CDR3 protein is CASSTANEQFF.